Below are 22 T cell receptor beta chains sequenced from a single sample in a study of shared clonotypes between healthy human individuals. Measured with immunoSEQ multiplex PCR; TCRdb has only the in-frame clones, and not every one. Counted here are a few million clones, around nine tenths occurring once; the ten biggest clones make up 0.11% to 0.15%. Source material: naive CD4+ T cells sorted from blood. Subset of the sample: CD45RA+ positively selected. The receptors here all came from a man between 18 and 35 years old in good health.

This chain links TRBV28 with TRBJ1-2, with D maybe TRBD1 (6 bases). CDR3 size: 14 residues. Germline V gives CDR1 MDHEN, CDR2 SYDVKM. Trimming pared 6 bases from V and 8 bases from J, leaving 19 bases between. The CDR3 bases are TGTGCCAGCAGGACGACAGGTCCTCCTTGGGGCTACACCTTC. It specifies CASRTTGPPWGYTF.

J is TRBJ2-7 and V is TRBV5-6; 7 bases map to TRBD2. Germline V gene sequence: CDR1 SGHDT, CDR2 YYEEEE. The CDR3 runs 14 residues. With 4 bases clipped from V and 1 base from J, the junction kept 5 bases outside the gene matches. The CDR3 coding sequence is TGTGCCAGCAGCAAGGCGGGAGAATCCTACGAGCAGTACTTC. It yields the protein CASSKAGESYEQYF.

Worth noting for this clone: The sample contains more than one DNA sequence encoding this CDR3. The genes are TRBV5-1 and TRBJ2-6; the D gene is possibly TRBD1 (6 bases). This CDR3 is built from 15 residues. The germline V gene encodes CDR1 SGHRS and CDR2 YFSETQ. V shed 0 bases and J shed 4 bases, with 8 bases lying between them. The CDR3 DNA follows: TGCGCCAGCAGCTTGGTGGGGGCCGGGGCCAACGTCCTGACTTTC. Protein product: CASSLVGAGANVLTF.

V usage is TRBV7-3 and J usage is TRBJ1-2; D is ambiguous. The CDR3 consists of 14 residues. The V end was cut by 0 bases, the J end by 8 bases, with 13 bases between. Germline values: CDR1 SGHTA, CDR2 FQGTGA. CDR3 coding DNA: TGTGCCAGCAGCTTAACGGGCCAAAGCAGCGGCTACACCTTC. Translation gives CASSLTGQSSGYTF.

The rearrangement uses TRBV5-1 and TRBJ2-3; D gene ambiguous. Between the trimmed V and J ends, which lost 2 bases and 6 bases, there was a span of 10 bases. Germline V gene data show CDR1 as SGHRS and CDR2 as YFSETQ. The length of the CDR3 is 13 residues. In DNA, the CDR3 is TGCGCCAGCAGCTTTTCCAGTCCGGATACGCAGTATTTT. It translates to CASSFSSPDTQYF.

This clone appeared a single time. The rearrangement uses TRBV19 and TRBJ1-5, with TRBD1 identical over 7 bases. The CDR3 sequence is 13 residues long. Germline V CDR1 and CDR2: LNHDA, SQIVND (reference sequence). After removal of 9 bases from V and 2 bases from J, the junction contained 4 bases not matched to a gene. The CDR3 coding sequence is TGTGCCAGCCTGGGACAGCGCAATCAGCCCCAGCATTTT. It is translated as CASLGQRNQPQHF.

The chain carries TRBV4-1 and TRBJ2-7; D not certain. The CDR3 has 17 residues. Germline assignment: CDR1 MGHRA and CDR2 YSYEKL. V lost 4 bases to trimming and J lost 5 bases, with 24 bases between them. The CDR3 spells CASSRLETIIPGHEQYF. CDR3 nucleotides: TGCGCCAGCAGCCGGCTAGAAACGATCATCCCTGGGCACGAGCAGTACTTC.

V usage is TRBV10-3 and J usage is TRBJ2-1; 10 nucleotides line up with TRBD2. The germline gives CDR1 ENHRY, CDR2 SYGVKD. V dropped 7 bases and J dropped 5; count of bases not matched to a gene: 5. The CDR3 sequence is 14 residues long. This CDR3 reads CAIKLGLADNEQFF. The CDR3 DNA reads as TGTGCCATCAAGCTTGGACTAGCGGACAATGAGCAGTTCTTC.

J is TRBJ1-3 and V is TRBV10-1, with D possibly TRBD1 on 5 matching bases. CDR3 length equals 14 residues. V was trimmed by 6 bases and J by 0 bases, leaving 9 bases between them. In germline, CDR1 is WNHNN, CDR2 SYGVQD (reference sequence). The CDR3 nucleotides are TGCGCCAGCAGCCGGGACGGCTCTGGAAACACCATATATTTT. Translating gives CASSRDGSGNTIYF.

The chain employs TRBV6-5 and TRBJ2-7, with D possibly called TRBD1 or TRBD2 (5 bases each). Trimming cost V 0 bases and J 2 bases, with 8 bases left between them. The CDR3 totals 14 residues. Per the germline V gene, CDR1 is MNHEY and CDR2 is SVGAGI. The CDR3 here is CASSYSGTTYEQYF. Written as DNA, the CDR3 is TGTGCCAGCAGTTACTCCGGGACCACCTACGAGCAGTACTTC.

The CDR3 bases are TGCAGTGCTAGGGCCATCTCCCTCCAGTACTTC. Protein product: CSARAISLQYF. The chain has TRBV20-1 and TRBJ2-5; D gene ambiguous. V shed 3 bases and J shed 10 bases, with 12 bases lying between them. Germline-derived CDR1 and CDR2 are DFQATT and SNEGSKA (reference sequence). The CDR3 runs to 11 residues.

The chain has TRBV4-3 and TRBJ2-7, with D tentatively TRBD2 (5 bases). This CDR3 contains 14 residues. The V end lost 3 bases, the J end lost 2 bases, and 11 bases lay between the germline ends. From germline, CDR1 is LGHNA and CDR2 YSLEER. DNA of the CDR3: TGCGCCAGCAGCCACTACGACGGGACCTACGAGCAGTACTTC. Protein product: CASSHYDGTYEQYF.

V is TRBV6-1 and J is TRBJ1-4; D call uncertain. Germline V CDR1 and CDR2: MNHNS, SASEGT. Trimming removed 2 bases from V and 6 bases from J, with 19 bases in between. This CDR3 comprises 17 residues. The CDR3 loop is CASSEPFHFRVDEKLFF. As DNA, the CDR3 is TGTGCCAGCAGTGAACCATTCCATTTCCGGGTCGATGAAAAACTGTTTTTT.

The V and J genes are TRBV6-6 and TRBJ2-5, with 10 nucleotides matching TRBD2. There are 15 residues in the CDR3. The germline gives CDR1 MNHNY, CDR2 SVGAGI (reference sequence). The J segment lost 4 bases and the V segment lost 3 bases, leaving 5 bases of the junction unmatched. The CDR3 sequence is CASSYESGGGETQYF. For the CDR3, the DNA is TGTGCCAGCAGTTATGAGAGCGGGGGGGGAGAGACCCAGTACTTC.

This sequence joins TRBV7-9 and TRBJ2-5; TRBD1 is a possible D gene (5 bases). Per germline, CDR1 SEHNR and CDR2 FQNEAQ (reference sequence). The V and J ends lost 2 bases and 0 bases respectively, with 10 bases between them. CDR3 length equals 15 residues. CDR3 sequence reads: CASSLIRAYQETQYF. The CDR3 region has the DNA TGTGCCAGCAGCTTAATCAGGGCGTACCAAGAGACCCAGTACTTC. Together with reference TRBV7-9 and TRBJ2-5, the CDR3 gives the full variable domain: DTGVSQNPRHKITKRGQNVTFRCDPISEHNRLYWYRQTLGQGPEFLTYFQNEAQLEKSRLLSDRFSAERPKGSFSTLEIQRTEQGDSAMYLCASSLIRAYQETQYFGPGTRLLVL.

The chain carries TRBV7-2 and TRBJ1-4; maybe TRBD1 (5 bases). CDR1 and CDR2 (germline): SGHTA, FQGNSA. This CDR3 contains 14 residues. Trimming removed 5 bases from V and 3 bases from J, with 10 bases in between. The CDR3 protein is CASSREGSNEKLFF. DNA for the CDR3: TGTGCCAGCAGCCGTGAGGGGTCTAATGAAAAACTGTTTTTT.

This sequence joins TRBV9 and TRBJ2-2; tentative D call: TRBD1 (5 bases). The CDR3 totals 18 residues. Per germline, CDR1 SGDLS and CDR2 YYNGEE. Trimming left V 1 base short and J 1 base short, with 17 bases between. The CDR3 region has the DNA TGTGCCAGCAGCGTAATGGTCCAGGGTTTCGGGAACACCGGGGAGCTGTTTTTT. The encoded protein is CASSVMVQGFGNTGELFF.

V gene TRBV14 combines with J gene TRBJ1-1, with unresolved D. V was trimmed by 3 bases and J by 10 bases, leaving 12 bases between them. The CDR3 contains 12 residues. Germline CDR1 reads SGHDN; CDR2 reads FVKESK. For the CDR3, the DNA is TGTGCCAGCAGCCAGGATAGAGCGTCAGCTTTCTTT. It codes for CASSQDRASAFF.

The V call is TRBV5-1, the J call TRBJ2-7; possible D gene TRBD1, 6 bases. Trimming took 0 bases from V and 3 from J, leaving 13 bases between them. Looked up from germline, CDR1 is SGHRS and CDR2 is YFSETQ. This CDR3 is 15 amino acids long. The CDR3 here is CASSLEGVPNYEQYF. CDR3 sequence (DNA): TGCGCCAGCAGCTTGGAGGGGGTCCCCAACTACGAGCAGTACTTC.

On this clone itself: Germline and junction disagree at one end, which may indicate a read error. V is TRBV5-4 and J is TRBJ2-7, with D perhaps given as TRBD1 or TRBD2 (6 bases each). The length of the CDR3 is 16 residues. The germline V gene encodes CDR1 SGHNT and CDR2 YYREEE (reference sequence). The CDR3 loop is CASSSAGQAITNIGGF. The CDR3 nucleotides are TGTGCCAGCAGCTCCGCGGGACAAGCCATCACGAATATCGGAGGCTTC.

The chain's CDR3 is CASSYKRAGNYEQYF. The CDR3 coding sequence is TGTGCCAGCAGTTACAAGAGGGCAGGGAACTACGAGCAGTACTTC. V gene TRBV6-5 combines with J gene TRBJ2-7; possibly TRBD1 or TRBD2 for D (5 bases each). The V gene's germline CDR1 is MNHEY and CDR2 SVGAGI. CDR3 length: 15 residues. Deletions cut 2 bases from V and 3 bases from J, with 14 bases between.

The rearrangement uses TRBV13 and TRBJ2-2, with 8 bases that match TRBD2. The junction had 10 bases not matched to a gene; V was cut back by 7 bases and J by 0 bases. Germline values: CDR1 PRHDT, CDR2 FYEKMQ (reference sequence). There are 17 residues in the CDR3. CDR3 in amino acids: CASKSQRESANTGELFF. DNA of the CDR3: TGTGCCAGCAAAAGTCAGCGGGAGAGCGCGAACACCGGGGAGCTGTTTTTT.